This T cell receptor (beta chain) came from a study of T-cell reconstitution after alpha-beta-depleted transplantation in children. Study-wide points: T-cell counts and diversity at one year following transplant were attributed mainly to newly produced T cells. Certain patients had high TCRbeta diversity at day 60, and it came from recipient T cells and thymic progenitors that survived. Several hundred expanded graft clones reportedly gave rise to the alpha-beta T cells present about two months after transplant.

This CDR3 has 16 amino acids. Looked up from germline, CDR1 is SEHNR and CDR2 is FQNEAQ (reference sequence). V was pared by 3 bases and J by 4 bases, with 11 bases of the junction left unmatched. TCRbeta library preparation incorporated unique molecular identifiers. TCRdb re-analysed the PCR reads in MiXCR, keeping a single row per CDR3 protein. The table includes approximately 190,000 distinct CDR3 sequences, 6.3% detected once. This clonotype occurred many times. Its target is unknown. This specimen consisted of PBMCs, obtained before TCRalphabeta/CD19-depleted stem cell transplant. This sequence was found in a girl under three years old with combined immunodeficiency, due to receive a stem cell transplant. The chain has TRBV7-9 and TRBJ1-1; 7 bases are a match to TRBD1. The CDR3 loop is CASSFPFGAGGTEAFF. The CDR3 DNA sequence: TGTGCCAGCAGCTTCCCATTCGGAGCAGGGGGCACTGAAGCTTTCTTT.